Listed below are T cell receptor beta chains from one sample, sequenced in a study of blood T cells in healthy people across ages. TCRdb used MiXCR to reprocess the 5' RACE reads, holding one entry per CDR3 protein. Of a few hundred thousand distinct CDR3 sequences detected, 45% to 60% appear once; the ten largest clones hold 45% to 60%. The sequencing input was blood. These receptors all come from a man aged 60-69 years in good health. Each CDR3 is given with its conserved first and last residue. The D gene is left open where the match is weak. The size field is filled for only some rows; it gives once, few, many or a size class.

v_gene	d_gene	len	j_gene	abundance	CDR3aa	CDR3nt
TRBV2	-	12	TRBJ2-2	-	CASSENAGELFF	TGTGCCAGCAGTGAAAACGCCGGGGAGCTGTTTTTT
TRBV28	TRBD2	14	TRBJ2-1	-	CASSSGTSNNEQFF	TGTGCCAGCAGCTCCGGGACTAGTAACAATGAGCAGTTCTTC
TRBV27	TRBD2	18	TRBJ2-3	-	CASSLNSLAGGNTDTQYF	TGTGCCAGCAGCCTTAACTCACTAGCGGGAGGAAACACAGATACGCAGTATTTT
TRBV5-1	-	14	TRBJ2-7	few	CASSLATGTLEQYF	TGCGCCAGCAGCTTGGCCACCGGGACGCTGGAGCAGTACTTC
TRBV3-1	TRBD2	16	TRBJ2-5	once	CASSQVVAGNQETQYF	TGTGCCAGCAGCCAAGTTGTAGCGGGGAACCAAGAGACCCAGTACTTC
TRBV29-1	-	13	TRBJ1-1	-	CSGNRAMNTEAFF	TGCAGCGGTAACAGGGCCATGAACACTGAAGCTTTCTTT
TRBV4-1	-	14	TRBJ2-7	-	CASSQEQGSYEQYF	TGCGCCAGCAGCCAAGAGCAGGGTTCCTACGAGCAGTACTTC
TRBV5-1	-	17	TRBJ2-7	-	CASSLVVDWAGPYEQYF	TGCGCCAGCAGCTTGGTGGTCGATTGGGCAGGCCCCTACGAGCAGTACTTC
TRBV7-3	-	12	TRBJ2-7	few	CASSLQGGEQYF	TGTGCCAGCAGTTTGCAGGGTGGCGAGCAGTACTTC
TRBV20-1	TRBD2	13	TRBJ2-7	many	CSARGGLAYEQYF	TGCAGTGCTAGAGGGGGACTAGCGTACGAGCAGTACTTC
TRBV28	-	12	TRBJ2-5	-	CATRIREETQYF	TGTGCCACCAGAATTCGGGAAGAGACCCAGTACTTC
TRBV24-1	-	15	TRBJ2-3	many	CATSGREGSRDTQYF	TGTGCCACCAGTGGCAGGGAAGGGTCTCGAGATACGCAGTATTTT
TRBV11-2	-	14	TRBJ2-7	-	CAISLIARTYEQYF	TGTGCCATCAGCTTGATCGCCAGAACCTACGAGCAGTACTTC
TRBV11-2	-	13	TRBJ2-3	once	CASSLDLGDTQYF	TGTGCCAGCAGTTTAGATTTGGGAGATACGCAGTATTTT
TRBV11-2	-	15	TRBJ2-3	once	CASSQVPGHTDTQYF	TGTGCCAGCAGTCAGGTTCCGGGGCACACAGATACGCAGTATTTT
TRBV29-1	TRBD1	14	TRBJ2-7	-	CSVVSRDSSYEQYF	TGCAGCGTTGTCTCCCGGGACAGCTCCTACGAGCAGTACTTC
TRBV20-1	-	15	TRBJ1-6	-	CSARVGDPRNSPLHF	TGCAGTGCTAGAGTTGGGGACCCAAGGAATTCACCCCTCCACTTT
TRBV28	-	12	TRBJ1-2	-	CASRSGTVGYTF	TGTGCCAGCAGATCCGGGACGGTTGGCTACACCTTC
TRBV12-3/TRBV12-4	-	14	TRBJ2-3	-	CASSLDSTTDTQYF	TGTGCCAGCAGTTTGGACAGTACCACAGATACGCAGTATTTT
TRBV6-2/TRBV6-3	TRBD1	14	TRBJ1-1	-	CASSHGQGDTEAFF	TGTGCCAGCAGCCACGGACAGGGGGACACTGAAGCTTTCTTT
TRBV20-1	-	11	TRBJ2-7	-	CSARADGEQYF	TGCAGTGCTAGAGCGGACGGAGAGCAGTACTTC
TRBV2	-	12	TRBJ2-3	-	CASSRQMDTQYF	TGTGCCAGCAGTAGACAGATGGATACGCAGTATTTT
TRBV12-3/TRBV12-4	TRBD2	19	TRBJ2-4	-	CASSSGRVAGAIAKNIQYF	TGTGCCAGCAGTTCCGGGAGGGTAGCGGGGGCCATAGCCAAAAACATTCAGTACTTC
TRBV29-1	-	13	TRBJ2-3	few	CSVVGQSTDTQYF	TGCAGCGTTGTAGGACAGAGCACAGATACGCAGTATTTT
TRBV7-9	-	15	TRBJ1-6	-	CASSSLEGFNSPLHF	TGTGCCAGCAGCTCCCTGGAGGGCTTTAATTCACCCCTCCACTTT
TRBV5-1	TRBD1	14	TRBJ1-2	few	CASSTTGGVYGYTF	TGCGCCAGCAGCACGACAGGGGGCGTCTATGGCTACACCTTC
TRBV5-1	TRBD2	16	TRBJ2-5	-	CASSLEPSGSYNEQYF	TGCGCCAGCAGCTTGGAACCTAGCGGGAGCTACAATGAGCAGTACTTC
TRBV5-1	TRBD2	16	TRBJ2-1	once	CASSPTPSGRFNKQFF	TGCGCCAGCAGCCCTACCCCTAGCGGGAGGTTTAATAAGCAGTTCTTC
TRBV29-1	-	13	TRBJ1-2	-	CSIEGKGEYGYTF	TGCAGCATTGAAGGGAAGGGGGAATATGGCTACACCTTC
TRBV14	-	16	TRBJ2-7	-	CASSQQRWRVGNEQYF	TGTGCCAGCAGCCAACAAAGATGGCGGGTCGGCAACGAGCAGTACTTC
TRBV20-1	-	15	TRBJ2-3	-	CSARDKAKSTDTQYF	TGCAGTGCTAGAGATAAAGCGAAAAGCACAGATACGCAGTATTTT
TRBV7-9	-	16	TRBJ2-3	-	CASIPGERRLTDTQYF	TGTGCCAGCATCCCAGGAGAGCGGAGACTCACAGATACGCAGTATTTT
TRBV25-1	-	15	TRBJ2-1	few	CASSPRGPSYNEQFF	TGTGCCAGCAGCCCCCGCGGGCCCTCCTACAATGAGCAGTTCTTC
TRBV7-9	-	12	TRBJ2-5	-	CASERYPETQYF	TGTGCCAGCGAAAGATACCCCGAGACCCAGTACTTC
TRBV10-3	TRBD1	16	TRBJ1-5	-	CAISDPGTGGSQPQHF	TGTGCCATCAGTGACCCCGGGACAGGGGGCAGTCAGCCCCAGCATTTT